This TCR beta chain was captured in a study of Ad26.COV2.S vaccination and SARS-CoV-2 variants. Regarding the study as a whole: In vaccinated individuals, spike-specific CD8+ and CD4+ T cell responses reportedly displayed substantial breadth. Breadth measured for non-spike TCRs was similar across vaccine and placebo recipients. Possible underestimation of total T cell responses by the TCR breadth and depth analyses was noted.

Looked up from germline, CDR1 is MDHEN and CDR2 is SYDVKM. The V end was cut by 4 bases, the J end by 4 bases, with 19 bases between. CDR3 size: 16 residues. Profiled with immunoSEQ multiplex PCR; TCRdb holds only in-frame clones, not every one. In the table there are under 150,000 clones, about nine tenths of which are singletons. As to this clone: Its cognate antigen is unknown.

This clonotype was sampled from a human donor who had recovered from COVID-19. The source material was peripheral blood, sampled after recovery from COVID-19. The rearrangement joins TRBV28 to TRBJ1-1, with D hard to call. DNA of the CDR3: TGTGCCAGCAGTTGGACTAGGAAGGCTTTAGTCACTGAAGCTTTCTTT. Translation gives CASSWTRKALVTEAFF.